The 9 T cell receptor beta chains in this list originate from one sample, sequenced in a study of blood T cells in healthy people across ages. Alongside a J-beta primer mix, a sample-barcoded 5' primer served in a second PCR lasting about 7 to 12 cycles. TCRdb analysed the 5' RACE reads with MiXCR anew, one entry per CDR3 protein. This sample has around 850,000 distinct CDR3 sequences, with roughly 40% found just once. Sequencing used blood. These TCRs come from a young man in good health.

Concerning this clonotype: Germline is not matched at one junction end, which may reflect a read error. V gene TRBV7-2 combines with J gene TRBJ1-6, with D perhaps matching TRBD1 (6 bases). The CDR3 spans 15 residues. Germline assignment: CDR1 SGHTA and CDR2 FQGNSA. CDR3 protein: CAGSLGGQMNSPLHF. In DNA form, the CDR3 reads TGTGCCGGCAGCTTAGGAGGACAGATGAATTCACCCCTCCACTTT.

The chain is built from TRBV30 and TRBJ1-4, with a possible D match to TRBD1 (5 bases). Germline-derived CDR1 and CDR2 are GTSNPN and SVGIG (reference sequence). V lost 0 bases to trimming and J lost 8 bases, with 13 bases between them. The CDR3 extends over 14 amino acids. The CDR3 nucleotides are TGTGCCTGGAGTGTCGGCAGGGCTTCGGAAAAACTGTTTTTT. It yields the protein CAWSVGRASEKLFF.

The chain employs TRBV6-2 or TRBV6-3 and TRBJ2-5; 9 positions match TRBD1. V gave up 4 bases and J gave up 8 bases; unmatched junction bases: 14. CDR3 length equals 16 residues. CDR1 is MNHEY, CDR2 SVGEGT, per germline. DNA for the CDR3: TGTGCCAGCAGTTGGGGGACAGTAGGACAGGGGAACACCCAGTACTTC. This sequence encodes CASSWGTVGQGNTQYF.

The DNA for the CDR3 is TGTGCCAGCAGCCGGCTAATGGACAGGGCAGATCAAGCCACCTTC. This codes for CASSRLMDRADQATF. The J gene is TRBJ1-2, the V gene TRBV7-9, with 8 bases identical to TRBD1. The CDR3 loop spans 15 amino acids. The V and J ends lost 5 bases and 13 bases, in that order; junction bases with no gene match: 18. In germline, CDR1 is SEHNR, CDR2 FQNEAQ (reference sequence).

The chain uses TRBV4-3 and TRBJ2-5, with 12 bases lining up with TRBD2. The J call is doubtful: the DNA matches TRBJ2-1 better. The CDR3 consists of 18 residues. CDR1 LGHNA and CDR2 YSLEER come from the germline V gene. The chain's CDR3 is CASSQDRWTSGTQETQFF. The CDR3 DNA follows: TGCGCCAGCAGCCAAGATCGATGGACTAGCGGGACCCAAGAGACCCAGTTCTTC.

The genes are TRBV4-2 and TRBJ2-5; TRBD2 matches 13 bases. V trimming: 2 bases; J trimming: 11 bases; junction bases outside the gene matches: 14. The CDR3 length is 17 residues. CDR1 and CDR2 from the germline V gene are LGHNA and YNFKEQ. The CDR3 reads CASSQSFWGLAGNEQYF. DNA of the CDR3: TGTGCCAGCAGCCAAAGTTTTTGGGGACTAGCGGGAAATGAGCAGTACTTC.

The genes are TRBV7-3 and TRBJ2-1; the D gene is possibly TRBD2 (6 bases). This CDR3 has 13 amino acids. Trimming stripped 2 bases from V and 8 bases from J, with 10 bases between. Germline CDR1 reads SGHTA; CDR2 reads FQGTGA. The CDR3 is CASSLGGSDEQFF. CDR3 coding DNA: TGTGCCAGCAGCTTAGGAGGGAGCGATGAGCAGTTCTTC.

V and J are TRBV24-1 and TRBJ2-1, with no clear D. The CDR3 is 13 residues long. Looked up from germline, CDR1 is KGHDR and CDR2 is SFDVKD. Trimming pared 3 bases from V and 4 bases from J, leaving 6 bases between. CDR3: CATSDPGYNEQFF. CDR3 coding DNA: TGTGCCACCAGTGATCCCGGATACAATGAGCAGTTCTTC.

V usage is TRBV7-3 and J usage is TRBJ1-2, with 7 bases fitting TRBD1. V was pared by 2 bases and J by 6 bases, with 12 bases of the junction left unmatched. This CDR3 spans 16 amino acids. The germline V gene encodes CDR1 SGHTA and CDR2 FQGTGA. CDR3 DNA sequence: TGTGCCAGCAGCTTAGCAGGGGGAGCCCTTAGGGATGGCTACACCTTC. Amino acids: CASSLAGGALRDGYTF.